Listed here are 8 T cell receptor beta chains from one sample, sequenced in a study of T cells after posttransplantation cyclophosphamide. The data were produced by immunoSEQ multiplex PCR, yet TCRdb's version contains in-frame clones alone and is incomplete. The data show fewer than 60,000 clones, around 94% seen once. Sequenced: PBMCs. Source of these receptors: a woman younger than 45 in good health and a related stem cell transplant donor.

V is TRBV2 and J is TRBJ1-1; 8 bases map to TRBD1. Per the germline V gene, CDR1 is SNHLY and CDR2 is FYNNEI. V was clipped by 9 bases and J by 4 bases; unmatched bases: 10. CDR3 length: 14 amino acids. CDR3 bases: TGTGCCAGAGAGGCTCACAGGGGGGGCACTGAAGCTTTCTTT. It codes for CAREAHRGGTEAFF.

This chain joins TRBV29-1 and TRBJ2-7; no clear D gene. Trimming removed 5 bases at V and 3 bases at J, with 11 bases between. Germline CDR1 reads SQVTM; CDR2 reads ANQGSEA. The length of the CDR3 is 12 residues. DNA for the CDR3: TGCAGCGTTCGAGGTCCGGACTACGAGCAGTACTTC. It encodes CSVRGPDYEQYF.

The chain joins TRBV6-1 to TRBJ2-3, with TRBD1 matching over 7 bases. Germline-derived CDR1 and CDR2 are MNHNS and SASEGT. The CDR3 has 15 amino acids. The V and J ends lost 6 bases and 0 bases, in that order; junction bases with no gene match: 6. CDR3 sequence reads: CASRRQGSSTDTQYF. The DNA for the CDR3 is TGTGCCAGCAGACGACAGGGCTCTAGCACAGATACGCAGTATTTT.

CDR3 bases: TGCAGCGTGGTGGTGGGGCTCACAGATACGCAGTATTTT. Encoded protein: CSVVVGLTDTQYF. V usage is TRBV29-1 and J usage is TRBJ2-3; TRBD1 might be the D (5 bases). This CDR3 contains 13 residues. V lost 6 bases, J lost 2 bases, and 12 bases lay in between. From germline, CDR1 is SQVTM and CDR2 ANQGSEA.

The CDR3 is CASSPGQQETQYF. The DNA for the CDR3 is TGTGCCAGCTCCCCGGGACAGCAAGAGACCCAGTACTTC. The chain has TRBV18 and TRBJ2-5; 7 bases are a match to TRBD1. Germline CDR1 KGHSH, CDR2 LQKENI. V lost 6 bases to trimming and J lost 2 bases; unmatched junction nucleotides: 3. The CDR3 is 13 residues long.

The V and J genes are TRBV7-2 and TRBJ2-3; 13 bases line up with TRBD2. The CDR3 consists of 16 residues. V shed 5 bases and J 2 bases; nucleotides not matched to a gene: 4. Germline V lookup: CDR1 SGHTA, CDR2 FQGNSA. In DNA form, the CDR3 reads TGTGCCAGCAGCACTAGCGGGGGGGACCCCACAGATACGCAGTATTTT. This codes for CASSTSGGDPTDTQYF.

This clone was found once. The V call is TRBV7-3, the J call TRBJ2-6; TRBD1 agrees at 7 bases. V dropped 4 bases and J dropped 0; count of bases not matched to a gene: 6. The length of the CDR3 is 17 residues. Germline CDR1 is SGHTA and CDR2 is FQGTGA. The CDR3 bases are TGTGCCAGCAGCTCCCGGGACAGCCTCTCTGGGGCCAACGTCCTGACTTTC. Protein sequence: CASSSRDSLSGANVLTF.

The chain carries TRBV6-5 and TRBJ2-5, with 7 bases lining up with TRBD1. This CDR3 has 15 amino acids. Trimming at V came to 7 bases and at J to 4 bases, leaving 12 bases not matched to a gene. In germline, CDR1 is MNHEY, CDR2 SVGAGI. In DNA form, the CDR3 reads TGTGCCAGCACCTACAGGGGTTTTGGGGTAGAGACCCAGTACTTC. Translation: CASTYRGFGVETQYF.